The rows below give T cell receptor beta chains drawn from one sample of a study of cytomegalovirus exposure and HLA in healthy donors. The table came from immunoSEQ multiplex PCR; TCRdb's copy has only in-frame clones and leaves some out. The sample contains about 88,000 clones, 79% of which appear only once. Sequencing was carried out using PBMCs. The receptors derive from a young man in good health and CMV-seronegative. Each CDR3 is given with its conserved first and last residue. The D gene is left open where the match is weak. Expanded clones are given a class, and other clones once, few, many or no size at all.

j_call: TRBJ1-1; clone_size: NA; v_call: TRBV9; d_call: NA; cdr3_aa: CASSVGERNTEAFF; cdr3_nt: TGTGCCAGCAGCGTGGGAGAGAGGAACACTGAAGCTTTCTTT
j_call: TRBJ1-6; clone_size: NA; v_call: TRBV25-1; d_call: NA; cdr3_aa: CASSDLNSPLHF; cdr3_nt: TGTGCCAGCAGTGACCTAAATTCACCCCTCCACTTT
j_call: TRBJ1-2; clone_size: NA; v_call: TRBV18; d_call: NA; cdr3_aa: CASSPVGKGHNYGYTF; cdr3_nt: TGTGCCAGCTCACCCGTCGGGAAGGGACATAACTATGGCTACACCTTC
j_call: TRBJ2-3; clone_size: NA; v_call: TRBV9; d_call: NA; cdr3_aa: CASSLSGRGHTTSTDTQYF; cdr3_nt: TGTGCCAGCAGCCTAAGCGGGCGGGGGCACACAACTAGCACAGATACGCAGTATTTT
j_call: TRBJ1-1; clone_size: NA; v_call: TRBV7-9; d_call: NA; cdr3_aa: CASSTMAGNTEAFF; cdr3_nt: TGTGCCAGCAGCACCATGGCAGGGAACACTGAAGCTTTCTTT
j_call: TRBJ1-1; clone_size: NA; v_call: TRBV19; d_call: NA; cdr3_aa: CASSPIRDTEAFF; cdr3_nt: TGTGCCAGTAGCCCCATTCGGGACACTGAAGCTTTCTTT
j_call: TRBJ1-5; clone_size: NA; v_call: TRBV6-1; d_call: TRBD1; cdr3_aa: CASSLTGENQPQHF; cdr3_nt: TGTGCCAGCAGCCTAACAGGGGAGAATCAGCCCCAGCATTTT
j_call: TRBJ1-3; clone_size: NA; v_call: TRBV2; d_call: NA; cdr3_aa: CASSGASPSGNTIYF; cdr3_nt: TGTGCCAGCAGTGGGGCATCTCCCTCTGGAAACACCATATATTTT
j_call: TRBJ2-1; clone_size: NA; v_call: TRBV5-4; d_call: NA; cdr3_aa: CASTGGTNEQFF; cdr3_nt: TGTGCCAGCACCGGCGGGACCAATGAGCAGTTCTTC
j_call: TRBJ1-1; clone_size: NA; v_call: TRBV15; d_call: NA; cdr3_aa: CATSRPTGRGTEAFF; cdr3_nt: TGTGCCACCAGCAGACCGACAGGAAGGGGCACTGAAGCTTTCTTT
j_call: TRBJ2-3; clone_size: NA; v_call: TRBV18; d_call: NA; cdr3_aa: CASTKTLQGSVADTQYF; cdr3_nt: TGTGCCAGCACGAAAACCCTACAGGGCTCTGTTGCAGATACGCAGTATTTT
j_call: TRBJ1-2; clone_size: NA; v_call: TRBV5-6; d_call: NA; cdr3_aa: CASSLTGGIGYTF; cdr3_nt: TGTGCCAGCAGCTTGACGGGGGGTATTGGCTACACCTTC
j_call: TRBJ2-7; clone_size: NA; v_call: TRBV11-3; d_call: TRBD1; cdr3_aa: CASSPPTGVGEQYF; cdr3_nt: TGTGCCAGCAGCCCACCTACAGGGGTTGGCGAGCAGTACTTC
j_call: TRBJ1-2; clone_size: few; v_call: TRBV6-5; d_call: TRBD1; cdr3_aa: CASSYSTGAENYGYTF; cdr3_nt: TGTGCCAGCAGTTATTCGACAGGGGCTGAGAACTATGGCTACACCTTC
j_call: TRBJ1-1; clone_size: NA; v_call: TRBV14; d_call: NA; cdr3_aa: CASSQGGFWDTEAFF; cdr3_nt: TGTGCCAGCAGCCAAGGAGGATTCTGGGACACTGAAGCTTTCTTT
j_call: TRBJ1-2; clone_size: NA; v_call: TRBV14; d_call: NA; cdr3_aa: CASSLSARSGGYTF; cdr3_nt: TGTGCCAGCAGCCTTAGCGCCCGGAGCGGAGGCTACACCTTC
j_call: TRBJ2-7; clone_size: NA; v_call: TRBV6-1; d_call: TRBD1; cdr3_aa: CASSGNRGVGEQYF; cdr3_nt: TGTGCCAGCAGTGGCAACAGGGGGGTAGGGGAGCAGTACTTC
j_call: TRBJ2-4; clone_size: NA; v_call: TRBV5-4; d_call: NA; cdr3_aa: CASSSAPGTKNIQYF; cdr3_nt: TGTGCCAGCAGTTCTGCCCCGGGGACAAAAAACATTCAGTACTTC
j_call: TRBJ2-7; clone_size: NA; v_call: TRBV19; d_call: NA; cdr3_aa: CASSNREYEQYF; cdr3_nt: TGTGCCAGTAGTAATAGGGAGTACGAGCAGTACTTC
j_call: TRBJ1-6; clone_size: NA; v_call: TRBV7-8; d_call: TRBD1; cdr3_aa: CASSLLAGQGSNSPLHF; cdr3_nt: TGTGCCAGCAGCTTATTAGCCGGACAGGGGAGTAATTCACCCCTCCACTTT
j_call: TRBJ2-7; clone_size: NA; v_call: TRBV18; d_call: NA; cdr3_aa: CASSQDSYEQYF; cdr3_nt: TGTGCCAGCTCCCAGGACTCCTACGAGCAGTACTTC
j_call: TRBJ2-7; clone_size: NA; v_call: TRBV10-2; d_call: TRBD2; cdr3_aa: CASKGAGDIYEQYF; cdr3_nt: TGCGCCAGCAAGGGAGCGGGGGACATTTACGAGCAGTACTTC
j_call: TRBJ1-4; clone_size: NA; v_call: TRBV6-1; d_call: NA; cdr3_aa: CASSSGVGNEKLFF; cdr3_nt: TGTGCCAGCAGTTCCGGGGTTGGAAATGAAAAACTGTTTTTT
j_call: TRBJ2-7; clone_size: once; v_call: TRBV4-1; d_call: NA; cdr3_aa: CASSQDSMNYEQYF; cdr3_nt: TGCGCCAGCAGCCAAGACAGTATGAACTACGAGCAGTACTTC
j_call: TRBJ1-1; clone_size: NA; v_call: TRBV7-3; d_call: TRBD1; cdr3_aa: CASSLTPGQGEAFF; cdr3_nt: TGTGCCAGCAGCTTAACGCCTGGACAGGGTGAAGCTTTCTTT
j_call: TRBJ2-7; clone_size: NA; v_call: TRBV6-1; d_call: NA; cdr3_aa: CASTRLAYEQYF; cdr3_nt: TGTGCCAGCACCAGACTAGCCTACGAGCAGTACTTC
j_call: TRBJ1-3; clone_size: NA; v_call: TRBV27; d_call: TRBD1; cdr3_aa: CASTDRGKGNTIYF; cdr3_nt: TGTGCCAGCACCGACAGGGGGAAAGGAAACACCATATATTTT
j_call: TRBJ2-7; clone_size: NA; v_call: TRBV2; d_call: TRBD1; cdr3_aa: CASTPIGQGALYEQYF; cdr3_nt: TGTGCCAGCACCCCAATAGGACAGGGGGCCTTATACGAGCAGTACTTC
j_call: TRBJ2-7; clone_size: once; v_call: TRBV19; d_call: TRBD1; cdr3_aa: CASSSPQRDRGYEQYF; cdr3_nt: TGTGCCAGTAGCTCTCCCCAACGGGACAGGGGGTACGAGCAGTACTTC
j_call: TRBJ1-1; clone_size: NA; v_call: TRBV6-1; d_call: NA; cdr3_aa: CASRNGEGNTEAFF; cdr3_nt: TGTGCCAGCAGAAACGGGGAGGGGAACACTGAAGCTTTCTTT
j_call: TRBJ2-1; clone_size: NA; v_call: TRBV5-1; d_call: TRBD1; cdr3_aa: CASSPTGEAYEQFF; cdr3_nt: TGCGCCAGCAGCCCGACAGGGGAGGCATATGAGCAGTTCTTC
j_call: TRBJ2-2; clone_size: NA; v_call: TRBV7-9; d_call: NA; cdr3_aa: CASSSGLGTPGELFF; cdr3_nt: TGTGCCAGCAGCTCCGGCCTAGGGACACCCGGGGAGCTGTTTTTT
j_call: TRBJ1-1; clone_size: once; v_call: TRBV28; d_call: NA; cdr3_aa: CASSLSLGANTEAFF; cdr3_nt: TGTGCCAGCAGTTTATCATTGGGGGCGAACACTGAAGCTTTCTTT
j_call: TRBJ2-7; clone_size: NA; v_call: TRBV10-3; d_call: TRBD1; cdr3_aa: CATREPWTGGTYEQYF; cdr3_nt: TGCGCCACCAGGGAACCGTGGACAGGGGGCACCTACGAGCAGTACTTC
j_call: TRBJ2-1; clone_size: NA; v_call: TRBV10-3; d_call: NA; cdr3_aa: CAISESQGPGNEQFF; cdr3_nt: TGTGCCATCAGTGAGTCGCAGGGGCCCGGCAATGAGCAGTTCTTC
j_call: TRBJ1-2; clone_size: NA; v_call: TRBV30; d_call: NA; cdr3_aa: CAWTIGGGDKGNYGYTF; cdr3_nt: TGTGCCTGGACCATAGGGGGAGGGGATAAAGGGAACTATGGCTACACCTTC
j_call: TRBJ1-1; clone_size: few; v_call: TRBV5-6; d_call: NA; cdr3_aa: CASSLDMNTEAFF; cdr3_nt: TGTGCCAGCAGCTTGGACATGAACACTGAAGCTTTCTTT
j_call: TRBJ2-3; clone_size: NA; v_call: TRBV29-1; d_call: TRBD2; cdr3_aa: CSVGGLAGGRGTDTQYF; cdr3_nt: TGCAGCGTTGGGGGCCTAGCGGGGGGGCGGGGCACAGATACGCAGTATTTT
j_call: TRBJ1-1; clone_size: NA; v_call: TRBV18; d_call: NA; cdr3_aa: CASSPQGTNTEAFF; cdr3_nt: TGTGCCAGCTCACCACAAGGGACTAACACTGAAGCTTTCTTT
j_call: TRBJ1-1; clone_size: NA; v_call: TRBV2; d_call: TRBD1; cdr3_aa: CASRTGGYTEAFF; cdr3_nt: TGTGCCAGCAGGACAGGGGGGTACACTGAAGCTTTCTTT
j_call: TRBJ2-7; clone_size: NA; v_call: TRBV4-3; d_call: NA; cdr3_aa: CASSQDLLAQQYF; cdr3_nt: TGCGCCAGCAGCCAAGACCTGTTAGCCCAGCAGTACTTC
j_call: TRBJ1-6; clone_size: NA; v_call: TRBV27; d_call: NA; cdr3_aa: CASSYRQAVSPLHF; cdr3_nt: TGTGCCAGCAGTTATCGACAGGCGGTTTCACCCCTCCACTTT
j_call: TRBJ2-2; clone_size: NA; v_call: TRBV5-1; d_call: NA; cdr3_aa: CASSLGHPNTGELFF; cdr3_nt: TGCGCCAGCAGCTTGGGGCATCCGAACACCGGGGAGCTGTTTTTT
j_call: TRBJ1-2; clone_size: NA; v_call: TRBV25-1; d_call: TRBD1; cdr3_aa: CASSGTGSNGYTF; cdr3_nt: TGTGCCAGCAGCGGGACAGGGTCTAATGGCTACACCTTC
j_call: TRBJ1-4; clone_size: NA; v_call: TRBV5-1; d_call: TRBD1; cdr3_aa: CASTTDRAGEKLFF; cdr3_nt: TGCGCCAGCACCACGGACAGGGCTGGGGAAAAACTGTTTTTT
j_call: TRBJ2-2; clone_size: NA; v_call: TRBV5-1; d_call: TRBD1; cdr3_aa: CASSLERRDRKQGTNTGELFF; cdr3_nt: TGCGCCAGCAGCTTGGAACGCCGGGACAGAAAACAAGGAACGAACACCGGGGAGCTGTTTTTT
j_call: TRBJ1-6; clone_size: NA; v_call: TRBV30; d_call: TRBD1; cdr3_aa: CAWSARTGYSPLHF; cdr3_nt: TGTGCCTGGAGTGCGAGGACAGGCTACTCACCCCTCCACTTT
j_call: TRBJ1-5; clone_size: NA; v_call: TRBV19; d_call: NA; cdr3_aa: CASTTWGDVGNQPQHF; cdr3_nt: TGTGCCAGTACCACTTGGGGCGACGTGGGCAATCAGCCCCAGCATTTT
j_call: TRBJ2-5; clone_size: NA; v_call: TRBV18; d_call: NA; cdr3_aa: CASSPRQETQYF; cdr3_nt: TGTGCCAGCTCACCCCGCCAAGAGACCCAGTACTTC
j_call: TRBJ1-5; clone_size: NA; v_call: TRBV19; d_call: NA; cdr3_aa: CASSREGDSNQPQHF; cdr3_nt: TGTGCCAGTAGTCGGGAGGGTGACAGCAATCAGCCCCAGCATTTT